These 25 T cell receptor beta chains originate from one sample sequenced in a study of blood T cell repertoires in COVID-19. Libraries were prepared by immunoSEQ multiplex PCR; TCRdb keeps only in-frame clonotypes and omits some of them. The repertoire holds around 79,000 clones, 65% to 90% seen once, with about 6% in the top ten. The source material was peripheral blood. These TCRs come from a woman aged 55-70 years with acute or convalescent COVID-19.

The rearrangement uses TRBV3-1 (or the pseudogene TRBV3-2) and TRBJ1-1; perhaps TRBD1 as D (6 bases). The CDR3 is 13 amino acids. Germline V CDR1 and CDR2: LGHDT, YNNKEL (reference sequence). V lost 4 bases to trimming and J lost 12 bases, with 18 bases between them. This chain's CDR3 is CASSRSRGLSTFF. The CDR3 DNA sequence: TGTGCCAGCAGCCGATCCAGGGGCCTTTCGACTTTCTTT.

V is TRBV30 and J is TRBJ2-5, with 8 nucleotides matching TRBD2. CDR1 and CDR2 (germline): GTSNPN, SVGIG (reference sequence). The CDR3 extends over 13 amino acids. Unmatched junction bases numbered 4, after V lost 2 bases and J lost 5 bases. In nucleotides, the CDR3 is TGTGCCTGGAGTTACGGGGGGGCTGAGACCCAGTACTTC. Protein product: CAWSYGGAETQYF.

The rearrangement links TRBV19 to TRBJ2-7; 8 nucleotides match TRBD1. The germline gives CDR1 LNHDA, CDR2 SQIVND (reference sequence). The J segment lost 2 bases and the V segment lost 5 bases, leaving 5 bases of the junction unmatched. The CDR3 totals 14 residues. The CDR3 region is CASSSGQGTYEQYF. The CDR3 bases are TGTGCCAGTAGTTCCGGACAGGGAACCTACGAGCAGTACTTC.

The rearrangement links TRBV6-5 to TRBJ1-5; D may be TRBD1 (5 bases). The germline CDR1 and CDR2 sequences are MNHEY and SVGAGI. Trimming shortened V by 6 bases and J by 1 base, and 10 bases separated the two germline ends. This CDR3 has 14 residues. CDR3 loop: CASRVGVSNQPQHF. The CDR3 DNA sequence: TGTGCCAGCAGGGTAGGGGTAAGCAATCAGCCCCAGCATTTT.

V and J are TRBV5-1 and TRBJ1-1, with 9 bases matching TRBD1. The CDR3 consists of 15 residues. Losses at the gene ends were 4 bases for V and 4 bases for J; bases not matched to a gene: 8. From germline, CDR1 is SGHRS and CDR2 YFSETQ. The CDR3 nucleotides read TGCGCCAGCAGCACGAAGGGACAGGGAAGCACTGAAGCTTTCTTT. Its translation is CASSTKGQGSTEAFF.

This sequence joins TRBV12-5 and TRBJ2-2, with TRBD1 matching over 11 bases. Unmatched junction bases numbered 7, after V lost 1 base and J lost 3 bases. The CDR3 is 18 amino acids. Per germline, CDR1 LGHNT and CDR2 FRNRAP. The CDR3 nucleotides read TGTGCTAGTGGTTTGGGGGACAGGGGGTTCATGGACACCGGGGAGCTGTTTTTT. This translates into CASGLGDRGFMDTGELFF.

The chain has TRBV5-6 and TRBJ2-1; 9 nucleotides agree with TRBD1. This CDR3 contains 13 residues. The trim removed 4 bases at V and 8 bases at J, leaving 4 bases unmatched. Germline V gene lookup returns CDR1 SGHDT and CDR2 YYEEEE. In nucleotides, the CDR3 is TGTGCCAGCAGCCTGGGACAGGGCTATGAGCAGTTCTTC. It yields the protein CASSLGQGYEQFF. Full variable domain (remainder filled in from reference TRBV5-6 and TRBJ2-1): DAGVTQSPTHLIKTRGQQVTLRCSPKSGHDTVSWYQQALGQGPQFIFQYYEEEERQRGNFPDRFSGHQFPNYSSELNVNALLLGDSALYLCASSLGQGYEQFFGPGTRLTVL.

The gene calls are TRBV25-1 and TRBJ1-2; tentatively, D is TRBD1 (5 bases). Looked up from germline, CDR1 is MGHDK and CDR2 is SYGVNS. V was shortened by 1 base and J by 3 bases, with 9 bases between the two germline ends. The CDR3 runs to 14 residues. The DNA of the CDR3 is TGTGCCAGCAGTGAATTAGGGGCCCACTATGGCTACACCTTC. Its translation: CASSELGAHYGYTF.

This rearrangement joins TRBV25-1 to TRBJ2-2; 9 bases are shared with TRBD2. CDR3 length: 15 residues. J lost 3 bases, V lost 6 bases, and 5 bases had no gene match. CDR1 is MGHDK, CDR2 SYGVNS, per germline. The CDR3 nucleotides are TGTGCCAGCAGAGCGACTAGCGGTTACACCGGGGAGCTGTTTTTT. It encodes CASRATSGYTGELFF. The whole variable domain, filled in from reference TRBV25-1 and TRBJ2-2, reads EADIYQTPRYLVIGTGKKITLECSQTMGHDKMYWYQQDPGMELHLIHYSYGVNSTEKGDLSSESTVSRIRTEHFPLTLESARPSHTSQYLCASRATSGYTGELFFGEGSRLTVL.

This sequence joins TRBV10-3 and TRBJ1-2; D is possibly TRBD1 (6 bases). The CDR3 is 12 amino acids. CDR1 ENHRY and CDR2 SYGVKD come from the germline V gene. Trimming shortened V by 8 bases and J by 2 bases, and 9 bases separated the two germline ends. CDR3 DNA: TGTGCCATCGGAACAGGGAACTATGGCTACACCTTC. Encoded protein: CAIGTGNYGYTF.

This chain uses TRBV6-5 with TRBJ1-3, with TRBD1 matching over 7 bases. The CDR3 covers 15 residues. Germline V gives CDR1 MNHEY, CDR2 SVGAGI. V shed 5 bases and J 0 bases; nucleotides not matched to a gene: 4. The CDR3 is CASSLTGPSGNTIYF. The DNA of the CDR3 is TGTGCCAGCAGTCTGACAGGGCCCTCTGGAAACACCATATATTTT.

J is TRBJ1-4 and V is TRBV7-8; D uncertain. Germline V gives CDR1 SGHVS, CDR2 FQNEAQ. CDR3 length equals 16 residues. The V and J ends lost 2 bases and 1 base respectively, with 11 bases between them. CDR3 sequence (DNA): TGTGCCAGCAGCTTAAATTCCGGCGGAACTAATGAAAAACTGTTTTTT. Protein product: CASSLNSGGTNEKLFF.

The genes are TRBV5-6 and TRBJ2-3; 9 bases agree with TRBD1. The CDR3 runs to 15 residues. J gave up 6 bases and V 3 bases, and 8 bases lay outside the gene matches. The germline V gene has CDR1 SGHDT and CDR2 YYEEEE. CDR3 DNA: TGTGCCAGCAGCTACAGGGGGCTCGGGGCGGATACGCAGTATTTT. Encoded protein: CASSYRGLGADTQYF.

The chain has TRBV4-1 and TRBJ1-6; possibly TRBD1 for D (6 bases). Germline CDR1 reads MGHRA; CDR2 reads YSYEKL. V was cut by 4 bases and J by 5 bases, with 15 bases left in between. The CDR3 loop spans 16 amino acids. The CDR3 coding sequence is TGCGCCAGCAGCCCGCGACAGGTGGAAAATAATTCACCCCTCCACTTT. The encoded protein is CASSPRQVENNSPLHF.

The count of this clone is one. J is TRBJ1-2 and V is TRBV19; weak D call: TRBD1 (5 bases). The CDR3 is made up of 13 amino acids. The germline V gene has CDR1 LNHDA and CDR2 SQIVND (reference sequence). V was trimmed by 7 bases and J by 3 bases, leaving 12 bases between them. The CDR3 nucleotides read TGTGCCAGTACCGGTCTAGGGGACTATGGCTACACCTTC. Residues: CASTGLGDYGYTF.

This clone is a singleton in its sample. The chain has TRBV19 and TRBJ2-1; weak D call: TRBD1 (6 bases). V lost 4 bases to trimming and J lost 0 bases, with 13 bases between them. Germline V gene sequence: CDR1 LNHDA, CDR2 SQIVND (reference sequence). This CDR3 has 16 residues. This CDR3 is CASSTRTDGSYNEQFF. The CDR3 DNA reads TGTGCCAGTAGTACCCGGACAGACGGCTCCTACAATGAGCAGTTCTTC.

The genes are TRBV7-9 and TRBJ2-1, with a possible D match to TRBD2 (7 bases). CDR3 length: 15 amino acids. The germline V gene has CDR1 SEHNR and CDR2 FQNEAQ (reference sequence). Trimming pared 6 bases from V and 6 bases from J, leaving 18 bases between. The CDR3 spells CASSSRGGPSNEQFF. CDR3 DNA: TGTGCCAGCAGTTCCCGCGGGGGCCCTAGCAATGAGCAGTTCTTC.

The CDR3 bases are TGTGCCAGCAGCGTAGTGCCAGGGAATCTCTATAATTCACCCCTCCACTTT. Amino acids: CASSVVPGNLYNSPLHF. This chain connects TRBV9 to TRBJ1-6, with TRBD1 as a possible D gene (5 bases). This CDR3 region has 17 residues. V was clipped by 0 bases and J by 3 bases, with 13 bases between them. The germline gives CDR1 SGDLS, CDR2 YYNGEE.

The chain carries TRBV29-1 and TRBJ1-1, with a possible D match to TRBD1 (5 bases). This CDR3 has 10 residues. V was clipped by 6 bases and J by 7 bases, with 9 bases between them. Germline V gene sequence: CDR1 SQVTM, CDR2 ANQGSEA. In DNA form, the CDR3 reads TGCAGCGTGTACAGGATTGAAGCTTTCTTT. Protein: CSVYRIEAFF.

This clone has more than one count but fewer than ten. The rearrangement uses TRBV12-3 or TRBV12-4 and TRBJ2-4; D is unresolved. Trimming removed 10 bases from V and 9 bases from J, with 16 bases in between. The CDR3 extends over 12 amino acids. The CDR3 nucleotides are TGTGCCACTTTGTCCGGGTTGGGCATTCAGTACTTC. It yields the protein CATLSGLGIQYF.

This clone was counted a few times. V and J are TRBV14 and TRBJ1-6; D gene ambiguous. Per germline, CDR1 SGHDN and CDR2 FVKESK. V lost 6 bases, J lost 16 bases, and 13 bases lay in between. This CDR3 is built from 11 residues. CDR3 sequence reads: CASSARRELHF. The CDR3 DNA sequence: TGTGCCAGCAGTGCACGACGGGAACTCCACTTT.

The chain uses TRBV7-9 and TRBJ2-6; no definite D call. In germline, CDR1 is SEHNR, CDR2 FQNEAQ (reference sequence). V was trimmed by 4 bases and J by 1 base, leaving 2 bases between them. The CDR3 extends over 13 amino acids. CDR3 sequence reads: CASSSSGANVLTF. The CDR3 coding sequence is TGTGCCAGCAGCTCGTCTGGGGCCAACGTCCTGACTTTC. The whole variable domain, remainder taken from reference TRBV7-9 and TRBJ2-6, is DTGVSQNPRHKITKRGQNVTFRCDPISEHNRLYWYRQTLGQGPEFLTYFQNEAQLEKSRLLSDRFSAERPKGSFSTLEIQRTEQGDSAMYLCASSSSGANVLTFGAGSRLTVL.

The chain combines TRBV29-1 with TRBJ1-2; 9 bases align to TRBD1. The J segment lost 4 bases and the V segment lost 7 bases, leaving 10 bases of the junction unmatched. CDR1 is SQVTM and CDR2 is ANQGSEA in the germline V gene. CDR3 size: 14 residues. CDR3 amino acids: CSAAQGAVGYGYTF. The CDR3 nucleotides are TGCAGCGCCGCACAGGGGGCGGTAGGCTATGGCTACACCTTC.

The chain recombines TRBV7-6 with TRBJ1-6, with D unresolved. CDR1 is SGHVS, CDR2 FNYEAQ, per germline. The length of the CDR3 is 16 residues. V lost 5 bases and J lost 6, with 17 bases in between. CDR3 DNA sequence: TGTGCCAGCAGCCCATTGAGCCGGGGTACTAATTCACCCCTCCACTTT. It is translated as CASSPLSRGTNSPLHF.

The chain carries TRBV9 and TRBJ2-1; TRBD1 matches 9 bases. The CDR3 runs 15 residues. Germline values: CDR1 SGDLS, CDR2 YYNGEE. Germline trimming cut 0 bases from V and 3 bases from J; bases unmatched to any gene: 1. In DNA, the CDR3 is TGTGCCAGCAGCGTAGGGGACAGGGACTACAATGAGCAGTTCTTC. Translating gives CASSVGDRDYNEQFF.